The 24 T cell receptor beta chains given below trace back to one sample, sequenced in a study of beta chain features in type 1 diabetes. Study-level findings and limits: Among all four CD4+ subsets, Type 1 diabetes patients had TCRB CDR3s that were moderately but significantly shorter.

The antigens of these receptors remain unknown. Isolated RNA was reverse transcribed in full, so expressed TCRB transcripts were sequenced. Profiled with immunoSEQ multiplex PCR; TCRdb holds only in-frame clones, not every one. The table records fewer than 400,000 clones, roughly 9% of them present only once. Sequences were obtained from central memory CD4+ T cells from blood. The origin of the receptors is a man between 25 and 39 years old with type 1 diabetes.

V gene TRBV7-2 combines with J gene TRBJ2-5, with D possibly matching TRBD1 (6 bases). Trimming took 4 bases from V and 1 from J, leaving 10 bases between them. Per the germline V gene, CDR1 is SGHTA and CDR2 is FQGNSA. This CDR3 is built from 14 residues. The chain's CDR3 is CASSYRDIQETQYF. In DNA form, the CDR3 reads TGTGCCAGCAGCTACCGGGACATCCAAGAGACCCAGTACTTC.

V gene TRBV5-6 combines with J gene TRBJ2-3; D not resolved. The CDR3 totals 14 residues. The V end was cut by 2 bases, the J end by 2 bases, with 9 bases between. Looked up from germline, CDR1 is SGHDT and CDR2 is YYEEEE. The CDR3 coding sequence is TGTGCCAGCAGCTTAGATGGGCCCACAGATACGCAGTATTTT. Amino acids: CASSLDGPTDTQYF.

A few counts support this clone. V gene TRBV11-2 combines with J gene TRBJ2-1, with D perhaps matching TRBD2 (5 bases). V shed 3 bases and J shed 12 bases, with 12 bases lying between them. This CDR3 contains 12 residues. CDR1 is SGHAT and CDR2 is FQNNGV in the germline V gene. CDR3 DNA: TGTGCCAGCAGCTTGGAGGACCAGCGGCAGTTCTTC. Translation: CASSLEDQRQFF. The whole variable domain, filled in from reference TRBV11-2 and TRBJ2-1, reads EAGVAQSPRYKIIEKRQSVAFWCNPISGHATLYWYQQILGQGPKLLIQFQNNGVVDDSQLPKDRFSAERLKGVDSTLKIQPAKLEDSAVYLCASSLEDQRQFFGPGTRLTVL.

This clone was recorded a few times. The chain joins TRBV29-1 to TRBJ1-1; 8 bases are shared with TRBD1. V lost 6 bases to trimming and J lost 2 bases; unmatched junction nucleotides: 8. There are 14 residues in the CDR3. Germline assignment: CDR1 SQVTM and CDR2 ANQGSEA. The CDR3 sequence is CSVAPGQANTEAFF. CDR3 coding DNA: TGCAGCGTCGCACCGGGACAGGCTAACACTGAAGCTTTCTTT.

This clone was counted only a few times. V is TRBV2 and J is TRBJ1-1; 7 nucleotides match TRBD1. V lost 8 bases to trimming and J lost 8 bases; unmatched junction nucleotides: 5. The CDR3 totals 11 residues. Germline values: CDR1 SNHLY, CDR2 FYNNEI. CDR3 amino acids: CASASDREAFF. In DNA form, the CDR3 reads TGTGCCAGCGCCTCGGACAGGGAAGCTTTCTTT.

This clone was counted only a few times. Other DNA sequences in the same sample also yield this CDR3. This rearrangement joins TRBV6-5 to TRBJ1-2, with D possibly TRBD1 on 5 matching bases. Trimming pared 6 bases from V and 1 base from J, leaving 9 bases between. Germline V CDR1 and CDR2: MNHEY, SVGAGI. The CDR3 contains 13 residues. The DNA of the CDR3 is TGTGCCAGCAGGACCGACAGTAACTATGGCTACACCTTC. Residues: CASRTDSNYGYTF.

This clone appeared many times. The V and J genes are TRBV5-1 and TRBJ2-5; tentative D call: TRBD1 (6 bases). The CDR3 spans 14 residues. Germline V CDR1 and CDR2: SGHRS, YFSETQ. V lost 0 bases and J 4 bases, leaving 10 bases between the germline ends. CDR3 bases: TGCGCCAGCAGCTTGGGCAGGGGAGCAGAGACCCAGTACTTC. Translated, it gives CASSLGRGAETQYF. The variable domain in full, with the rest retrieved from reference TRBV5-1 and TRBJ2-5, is KAGVTQTPRYLIKTRGQQVTLSCSPISGHRSVSWYQQTPGQGLQFLFEYFSETQRNKGNFPGRFSGRQFSNSRSEMNVSTLELGDSALYLCASSLGRGAETQYFGPGTRLLVL.

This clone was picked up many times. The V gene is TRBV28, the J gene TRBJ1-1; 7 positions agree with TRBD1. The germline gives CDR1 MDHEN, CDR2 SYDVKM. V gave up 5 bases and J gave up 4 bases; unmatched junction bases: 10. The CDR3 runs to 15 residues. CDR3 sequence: CASSPEQGVITEAFF. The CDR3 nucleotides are TGTGCCAGCAGTCCAGAGCAGGGGGTAATCACTGAAGCTTTCTTT.

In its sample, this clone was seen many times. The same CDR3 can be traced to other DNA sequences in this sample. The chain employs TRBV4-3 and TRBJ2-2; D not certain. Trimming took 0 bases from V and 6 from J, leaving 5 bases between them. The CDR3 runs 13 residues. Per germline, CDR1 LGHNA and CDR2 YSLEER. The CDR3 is CASSQEVAGELFF. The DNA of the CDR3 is TGCGCCAGCAGCCAAGAGGTGGCCGGGGAGCTGTTTTTT.

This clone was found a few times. The CDR3 loop reads CASTQRDTQYF. In DNA form, the CDR3 reads TGTGCCAGCACTCAACGGGATACGCAGTATTTT. The genes are TRBV2 and TRBJ2-3; no clear D gene. Per germline, CDR1 SNHLY and CDR2 FYNNEI. This CDR3 contains 11 residues. Trimming shortened V by 7 bases and J by 6 bases, and 8 bases separated the two germline ends.

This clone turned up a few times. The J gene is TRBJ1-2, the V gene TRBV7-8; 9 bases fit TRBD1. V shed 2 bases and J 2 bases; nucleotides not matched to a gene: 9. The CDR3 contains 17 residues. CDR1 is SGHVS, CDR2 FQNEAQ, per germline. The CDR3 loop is CASSLSPRQGENYGYTF. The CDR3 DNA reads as TGTGCCAGCAGCTTAAGCCCACGACAGGGGGAAAACTATGGCTACACCTTC. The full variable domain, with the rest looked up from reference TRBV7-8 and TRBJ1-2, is GAGVSQSPRYKVAKRGQDVALRCDPISGHVSLFWYQQALGQGPEFLTYFQNEAQLDKSGLPSDRFFAERPEGSVSTLKIQRTQQEDSAVYLCASSLSPRQGENYGYTFGSGTRLTVV.

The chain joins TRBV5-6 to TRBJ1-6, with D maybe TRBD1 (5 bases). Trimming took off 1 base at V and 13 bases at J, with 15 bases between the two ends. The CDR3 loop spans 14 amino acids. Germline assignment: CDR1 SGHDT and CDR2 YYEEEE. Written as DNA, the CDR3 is TGTGCCAGCAGCTTGCAACAGGACCACTTCCCCCTCCACTTT. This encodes CASSLQQDHFPLHF.

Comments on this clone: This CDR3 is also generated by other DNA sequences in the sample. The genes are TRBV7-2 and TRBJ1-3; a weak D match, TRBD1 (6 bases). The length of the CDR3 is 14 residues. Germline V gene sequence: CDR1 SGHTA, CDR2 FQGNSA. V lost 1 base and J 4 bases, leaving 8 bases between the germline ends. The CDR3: CASSLVGAGNTIYF. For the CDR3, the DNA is TGTGCCAGCAGCTTAGTGGGGGCGGGAAACACCATATATTTT.

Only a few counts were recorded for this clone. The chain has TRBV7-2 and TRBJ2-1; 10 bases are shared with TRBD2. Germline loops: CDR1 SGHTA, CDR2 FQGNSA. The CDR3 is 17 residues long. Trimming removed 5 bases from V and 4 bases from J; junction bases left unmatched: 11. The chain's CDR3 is CASSPGAAGGWYNEQFF. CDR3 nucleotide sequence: TGTGCCAGCAGCCCCGGCGCAGCGGGGGGGTGGTACAATGAGCAGTTCTTC.

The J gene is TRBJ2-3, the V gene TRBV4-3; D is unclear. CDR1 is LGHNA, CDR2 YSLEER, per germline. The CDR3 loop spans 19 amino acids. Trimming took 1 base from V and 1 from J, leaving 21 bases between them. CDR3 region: CASSQGVIAPNSRTDTQYF. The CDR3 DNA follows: TGCGCCAGCAGCCAAGGAGTAATAGCACCTAACAGCCGCACAGATACGCAGTATTTT.

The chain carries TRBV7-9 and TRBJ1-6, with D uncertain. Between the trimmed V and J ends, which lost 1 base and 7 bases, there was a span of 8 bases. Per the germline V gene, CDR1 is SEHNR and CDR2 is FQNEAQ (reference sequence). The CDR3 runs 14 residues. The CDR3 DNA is TGTGCCAGCAGCTTAGACAGCGCAAATTCACCCCTCCACTTT. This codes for CASSLDSANSPLHF.

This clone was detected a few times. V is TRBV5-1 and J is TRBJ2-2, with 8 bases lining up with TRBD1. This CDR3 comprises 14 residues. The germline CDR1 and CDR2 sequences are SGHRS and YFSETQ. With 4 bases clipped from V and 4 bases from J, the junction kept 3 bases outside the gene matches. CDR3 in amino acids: CASSAGQGTGELFF. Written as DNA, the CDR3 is TGCGCCAGCAGCGCCGGACAGGGCACCGGGGAGCTGTTTTTT. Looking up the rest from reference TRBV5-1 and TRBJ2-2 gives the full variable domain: KAGVTQTPRYLIKTRGQQVTLSCSPISGHRSVSWYQQTPGQGLQFLFEYFSETQRNKGNFPGRFSGRQFSNSRSEMNVSTLELGDSALYLCASSAGQGTGELFFGEGSRLTVL.

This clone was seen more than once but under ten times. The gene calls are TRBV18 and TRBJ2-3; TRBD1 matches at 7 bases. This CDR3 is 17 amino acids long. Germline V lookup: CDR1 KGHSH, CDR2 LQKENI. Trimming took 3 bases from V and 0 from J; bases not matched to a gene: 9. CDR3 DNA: TGTGCCAGCTCACCTCAGACAGGGCTTGCTAGCACAGATACGCAGTATTTT. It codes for CASSPQTGLASTDTQYF. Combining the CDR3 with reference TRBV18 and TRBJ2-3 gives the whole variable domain NAGVMQNPRHLVRRRGQEARLRCSPMKGHSHVYWYRQLPEEGLKFMVYLQKENIIDESGMPKERFSAEFPKEGPSILRIQQVVRGDSAAYFCASSPQTGLASTDTQYFGPGTRLTVL.

CDR3 residues: CASTLLRGGNTIYF. The CDR3 DNA reads TGTGCCAGCACCCTTCTACGGGGTGGAAACACCATATATTTT. The rearrangement links TRBV7-9 to TRBJ1-3; no definite D call. The CDR3 extends over 14 amino acids. V lost 7 bases to trimming and J lost 3 bases, with 13 bases between them. The germline V gene encodes CDR1 SEHNR and CDR2 FQNEAQ (reference sequence).

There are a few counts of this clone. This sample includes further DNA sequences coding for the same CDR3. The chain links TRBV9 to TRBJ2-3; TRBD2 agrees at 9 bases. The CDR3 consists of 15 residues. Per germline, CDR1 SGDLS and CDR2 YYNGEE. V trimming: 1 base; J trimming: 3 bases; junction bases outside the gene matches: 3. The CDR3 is CASSVRLAGTDTQYF. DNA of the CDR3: TGTGCCAGCAGCGTAAGGCTAGCGGGGACAGATACGCAGTATTTT.

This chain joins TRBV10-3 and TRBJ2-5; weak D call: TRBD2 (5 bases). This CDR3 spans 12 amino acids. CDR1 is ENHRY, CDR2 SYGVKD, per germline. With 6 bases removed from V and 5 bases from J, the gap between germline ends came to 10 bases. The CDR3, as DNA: TGTGCCATCAGAGAGGGCGGGGAGACCCAGTACTTC. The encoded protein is CAIREGGETQYF.

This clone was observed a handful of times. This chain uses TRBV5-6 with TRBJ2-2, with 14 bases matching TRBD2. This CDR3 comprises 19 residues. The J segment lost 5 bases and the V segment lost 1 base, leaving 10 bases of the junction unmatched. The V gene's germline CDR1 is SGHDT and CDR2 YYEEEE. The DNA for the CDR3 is TGTGCCAGCAGCTTGCCCGGGACTAGCGGGGGCCCCGGGACCGGGGAGCTGTTTTTT. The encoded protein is CASSLPGTSGGPGTGELFF.

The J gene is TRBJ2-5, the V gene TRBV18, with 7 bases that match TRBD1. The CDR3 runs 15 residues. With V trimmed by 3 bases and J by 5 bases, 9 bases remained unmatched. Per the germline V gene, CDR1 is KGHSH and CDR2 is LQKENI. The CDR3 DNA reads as TGTGCCAGCTCACCGATCAGACAGGGCGGGGAGACCCAGTACTTC. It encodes CASSPIRQGGETQYF.

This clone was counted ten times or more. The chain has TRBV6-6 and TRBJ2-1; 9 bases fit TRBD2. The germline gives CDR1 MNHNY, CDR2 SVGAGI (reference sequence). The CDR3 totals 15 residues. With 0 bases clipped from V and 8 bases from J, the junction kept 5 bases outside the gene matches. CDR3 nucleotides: TGTGCCAGCAGTTACTCGGGCGGGGGGGTTGATGAGCAGTTCTTC. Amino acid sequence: CASSYSGGGVDEQFF.